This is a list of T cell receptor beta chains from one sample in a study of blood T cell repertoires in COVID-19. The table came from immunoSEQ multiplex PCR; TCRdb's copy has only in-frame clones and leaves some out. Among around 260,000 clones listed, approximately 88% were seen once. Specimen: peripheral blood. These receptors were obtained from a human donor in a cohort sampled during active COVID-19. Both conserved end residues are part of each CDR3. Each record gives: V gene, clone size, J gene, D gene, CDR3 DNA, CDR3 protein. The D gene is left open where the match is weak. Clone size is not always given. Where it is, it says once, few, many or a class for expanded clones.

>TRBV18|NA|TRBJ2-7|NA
TGTGCCAGCTCACCGAGGGACTTAAACTACGAGCAGTACTTC
CASSPRDLNYEQYF
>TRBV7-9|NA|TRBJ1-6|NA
TGTGCCAGCAGCTTGGGGGCGTCCTATAATTCACCCCTCCACTTT
CASSLGASYNSPLHF
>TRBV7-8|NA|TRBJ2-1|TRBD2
TGTGCCAGCAGCTTCCGGGGGGGCCCTTTTGATGAGCAGTTCTTC
CASSFRGGPFDEQFF
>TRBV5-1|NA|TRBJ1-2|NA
TGCGCCAGCAGCTTGGGAGGGTCTGGCTACACCTTC
CASSLGGSGYTF
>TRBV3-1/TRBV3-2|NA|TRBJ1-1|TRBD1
TGTGCCAGCAGCCTTAGCGGGACAGGGCTCTTGGCTTTCTTT
CASSLSGTGLLAFF
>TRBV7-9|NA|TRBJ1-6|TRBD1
TGTGCCAGCAGCGCCCCCGGGACAGGGATTTCACCCCTCCACTTT
CASSAPGTGISPLHF
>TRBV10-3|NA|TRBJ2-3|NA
TGTGCCATCAGTGAGCTAGCGTTAGGCACAGATACGCAGTATTTT
CAISELALGTDTQYF
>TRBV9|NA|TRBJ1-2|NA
TGTGCCAGCAGCGTAGGTAACAGCCTGTCCGAACTCGCCACCTTC
CASSVGNSLSELATF
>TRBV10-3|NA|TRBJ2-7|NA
TGTGCCACCACTCCCACCTACGAGCAGTACTTC
CATTPTYEQYF
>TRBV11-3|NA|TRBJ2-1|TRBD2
TGTGCCAGCAGCCGTGAAGCGGGAGATGGGAATAGGAATGAGCAGTTCTTC
CASSREAGDGNRNEQFF
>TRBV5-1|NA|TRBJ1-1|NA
TGCGCCAGCAACGGACGGGAGAACACTGAAGCTTTCTTT
CASNGRENTEAFF
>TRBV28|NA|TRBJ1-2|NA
TGTGCCAGCAGTCCCGGGTCAGTTGCTAACTATGGCTACACCTTC
CASSPGSVANYGYTF
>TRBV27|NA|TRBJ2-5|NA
TGTGCCAGCAGCGAGGCGGGGACCAGCCAAGAGACCCAGTACTTC
CASSEAGTSQETQYF
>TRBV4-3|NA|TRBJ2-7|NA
TGCGCCAGCAGCGCAACAGGGAATCTCGAGCAGTACTTC
CASSATGNLEQYF
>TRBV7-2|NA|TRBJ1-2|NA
TGTGCCAGCAGCACAACAGGGTCCGGGGGCTACACCTTC
CASSTTGSGGYTF
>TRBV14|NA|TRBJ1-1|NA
TGTGCCAGCAGCCAAGTGGGCGCGAGCACTGAAGCTTTCTTT
CASSQVGASTEAFF
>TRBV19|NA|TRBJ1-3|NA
TGTGCCAGTCTAGATGACAGCTCTGGAAACACCATATATTTT
CASLDDSSGNTIYF
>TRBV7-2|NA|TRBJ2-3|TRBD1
TGTGCCAGCAGCCTCGGACAGGGTTCGGATACGCAGTATTTT
CASSLGQGSDTQYF
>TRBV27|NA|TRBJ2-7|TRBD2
TGTGCCAGCAGTGTTGCACTAGCGGGACATACCGAGCAGTACTTC
CASSVALAGHTEQYF
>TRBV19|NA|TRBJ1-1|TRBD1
TGTGCCAGTAGTATGGACAGGACGAACACTGAAGCTTTCTTT
CASSMDRTNTEAFF
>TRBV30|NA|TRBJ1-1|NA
TGTGCCTGCCCCCCCCCGACCGGAGAAAATCAGGCTTTCTTT
CACPPPTGENQAFF
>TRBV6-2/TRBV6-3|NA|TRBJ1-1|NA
TGTGCCAGCAGTCCCGAGACGACAGGGAACACTGAAGCTTTCTTT
CASSPETTGNTEAFF
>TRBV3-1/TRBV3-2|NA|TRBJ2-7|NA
TGTGCCAGCAGCCCCCGAAGGGGGATGGGATCCTACGAGCAGTACTTC
CASSPRRGMGSYEQYF
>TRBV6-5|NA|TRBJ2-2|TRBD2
TGTGCCAGCGCCCTAGCGGGAAGGGGTACCGGGGAGCTGTTTTTT
CASALAGRGTGELFF
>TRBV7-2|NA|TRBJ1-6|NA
TGTGCCAGCAGCTTTAGGTGGGAGAATTCACCCCTCCACTTT
CASSFRWENSPLHF
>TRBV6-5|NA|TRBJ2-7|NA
TGTGCCAGCAGTTACCGGGGGAGCTACGAGCAGTACTTC
CASSYRGSYEQYF
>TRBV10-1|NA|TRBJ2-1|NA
TGCGCCAGCAGTGAGTCGACTCTATCCACCTACAATGAGCAGTTCTTC
CASSESTLSTYNEQFF
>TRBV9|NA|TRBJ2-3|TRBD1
TGTGCCAGTGGACAGGGGGCGAAAGATACGCAGTATTTT
CASGQGAKDTQYF
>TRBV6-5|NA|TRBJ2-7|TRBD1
TGTGCCAGCAGTTGGGGGACAGTCTACGAGCAGTACTTC
CASSWGTVYEQYF
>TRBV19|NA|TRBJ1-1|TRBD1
TGTGCCAGTCTTGGACAGGGGTATGTGGCTTTCTTT
CASLGQGYVAFF
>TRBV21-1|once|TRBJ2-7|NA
TGTGCCAGCAGCAAAGTGGACAGGGGATGGTACGAGCAGTACTTC
CASSKVDRGWYEQYF
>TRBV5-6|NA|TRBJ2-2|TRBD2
TGTGCCAGCAGCTGGGAACTAGCGGGGGGATCCGGGGAGCTGTTTTTT
CASSWELAGGSGELFF
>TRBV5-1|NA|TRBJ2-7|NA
TGCGCCAGCAGCCCACGCTTTAGCTCCTACGAGCAGTACTTC
CASSPRFSSYEQYF
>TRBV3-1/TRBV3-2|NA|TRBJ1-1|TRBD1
TGTGCCAGCAGCCACGATCAGGGGGCTGAAGCTTTCTTT
CASSHDQGAEAFF
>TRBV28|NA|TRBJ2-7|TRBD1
TGTGCCAGCAGCCCCCGGGACAGGAACTACGAGCAGTACTTC
CASSPRDRNYEQYF
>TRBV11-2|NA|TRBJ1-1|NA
TGTGCCAGCAGCTTAAACAGAAACACTGAAGCTTTCTTT
CASSLNRNTEAFF
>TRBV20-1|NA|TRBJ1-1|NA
TGCAGTGCTAGTTATTCCGGGACACCGGGCAACACTGAAGCTTTCTTT
CSASYSGTPGNTEAFF
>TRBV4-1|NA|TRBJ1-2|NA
TGCGCCAGCAGCCTTCAAATACAAGCTAACTATGGCTACACCTTC
CASSLQIQANYGYTF
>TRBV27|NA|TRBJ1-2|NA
TGTGCCAGCTCTCCGGGACATATGGTGGATGGCTACACCTTC
CASSPGHMVDGYTF
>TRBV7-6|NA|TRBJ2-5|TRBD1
TGTGCCAGCAGCTTAGTTGGGCCGACAGGGGCAGAGACCCAGTACTTC
CASSLVGPTGAETQYF